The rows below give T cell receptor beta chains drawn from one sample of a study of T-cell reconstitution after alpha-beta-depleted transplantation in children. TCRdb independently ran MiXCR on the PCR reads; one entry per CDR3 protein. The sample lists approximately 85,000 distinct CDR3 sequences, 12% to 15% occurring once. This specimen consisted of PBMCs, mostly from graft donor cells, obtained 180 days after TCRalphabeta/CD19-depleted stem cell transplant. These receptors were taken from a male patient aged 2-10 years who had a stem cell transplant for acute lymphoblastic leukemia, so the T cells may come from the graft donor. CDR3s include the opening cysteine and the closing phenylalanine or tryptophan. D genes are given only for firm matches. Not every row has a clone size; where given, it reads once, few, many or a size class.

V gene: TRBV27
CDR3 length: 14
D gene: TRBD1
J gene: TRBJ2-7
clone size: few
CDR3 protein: CASSPGTAFYEQYF
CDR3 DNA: TGTGCCAGCAGTCCGGGGACAGCCTTCTACGAGCAGTACTTC

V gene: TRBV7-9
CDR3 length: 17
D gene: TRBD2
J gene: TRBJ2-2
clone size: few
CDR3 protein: CASSSPGGREYTGELFF
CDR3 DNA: TGTGCCAGCAGCTCCCCGGGAGGGCGGGAGTACACCGGGGAGCTGTTTTTT

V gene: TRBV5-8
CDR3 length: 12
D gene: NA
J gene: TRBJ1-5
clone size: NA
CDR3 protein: CASSFINQPQHF
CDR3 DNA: TGTGCCAGCAGCTTTATTAATCAGCCCCAGCATTTT

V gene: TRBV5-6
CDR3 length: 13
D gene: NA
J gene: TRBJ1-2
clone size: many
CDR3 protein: CASSLKGYYGYTF
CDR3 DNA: TGTGCCAGCAGCTTAAAGGGGTACTATGGCTACACCTTC

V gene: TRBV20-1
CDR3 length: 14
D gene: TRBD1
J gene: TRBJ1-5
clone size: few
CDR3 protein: CSAIRGNGNQPQHF
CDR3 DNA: TGCAGTGCTATCAGGGGGAATGGCAATCAGCCCCAGCATTTT

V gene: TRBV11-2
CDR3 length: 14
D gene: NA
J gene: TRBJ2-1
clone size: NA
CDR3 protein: CASSLSRSYNEQFF
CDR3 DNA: TGTGCCAGCAGCCTATCGAGGTCCTACAATGAGCAGTTCTTC

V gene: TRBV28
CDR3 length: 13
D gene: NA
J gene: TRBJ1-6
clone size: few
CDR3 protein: CASTTLPGSPLHF
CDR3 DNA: TGTGCCAGCACCACTTTACCTGGTTCACCCCTCCACTTT

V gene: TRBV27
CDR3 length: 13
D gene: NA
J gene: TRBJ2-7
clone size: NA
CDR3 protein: CATGPTSYYEQYF
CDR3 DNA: TGTGCCACAGGGCCCACTAGCTACTACGAGCAGTACTTC

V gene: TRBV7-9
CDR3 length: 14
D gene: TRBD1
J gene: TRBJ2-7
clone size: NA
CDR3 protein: CASSSDRGPTEQYF
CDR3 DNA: TGTGCCAGCAGCTCGGACAGGGGGCCTACCGAGCAGTACTTC

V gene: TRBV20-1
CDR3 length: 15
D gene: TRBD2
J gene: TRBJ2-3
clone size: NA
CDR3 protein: CSALLAGRDTDTQYF
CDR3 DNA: TGCAGTGCTCTTTTAGCGGGGAGGGACACAGATACGCAGTATTTT

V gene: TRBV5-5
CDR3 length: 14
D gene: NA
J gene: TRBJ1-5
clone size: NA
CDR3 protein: CASSSKRASQPQHF
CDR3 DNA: TGTGCCAGCAGCTCCAAACGTGCAAGTCAGCCCCAGCATTTT

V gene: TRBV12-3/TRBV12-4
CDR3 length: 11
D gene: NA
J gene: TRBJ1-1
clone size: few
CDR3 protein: CASSRGVEAFF
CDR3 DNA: TGTGCCAGTTCCAGGGGAGTTGAAGCTTTCTTT

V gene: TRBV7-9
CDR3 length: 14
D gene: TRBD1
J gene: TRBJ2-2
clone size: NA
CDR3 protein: CASNRDRESGELFF
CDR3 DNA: TGTGCCAGCAACCGGGACAGGGAGTCCGGGGAGCTGTTTTTT

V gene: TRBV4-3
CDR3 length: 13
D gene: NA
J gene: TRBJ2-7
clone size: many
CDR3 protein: CASSQESPYEQYF
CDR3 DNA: TGCGCCAGCAGCCAAGAGTCTCCGTACGAGCAGTACTTC

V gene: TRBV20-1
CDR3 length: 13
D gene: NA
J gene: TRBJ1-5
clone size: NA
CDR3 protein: CSATGLLGQPQHF
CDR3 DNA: TGCAGTGCTACGGGACTCCTGGGGCAGCCCCAGCATTTT

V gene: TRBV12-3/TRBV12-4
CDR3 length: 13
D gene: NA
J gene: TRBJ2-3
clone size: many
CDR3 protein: CASSLEVVDTQYF
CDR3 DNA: TGTGCCAGCAGTTTAGAGGTGGTAGATACGCAGTATTTT

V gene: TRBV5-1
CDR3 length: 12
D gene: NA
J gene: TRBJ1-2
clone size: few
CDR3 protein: CASSLVRGGYTF
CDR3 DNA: TGCGCCAGCAGCTTGGTTCGAGGGGGCTACACCTTC

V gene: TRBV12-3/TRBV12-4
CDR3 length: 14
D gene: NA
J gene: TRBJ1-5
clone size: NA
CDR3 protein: CASSFSQQGQPQHF
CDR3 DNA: TGTGCCAGCAGTTTCAGCCAGCAAGGACAGCCCCAGCATTTT

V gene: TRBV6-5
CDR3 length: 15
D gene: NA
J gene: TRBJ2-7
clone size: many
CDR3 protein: CASSYSDSPSYEQYF
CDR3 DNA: TGTGCCAGCAGTTACTCGGACTCCCCCTCCTACGAGCAGTACTTC

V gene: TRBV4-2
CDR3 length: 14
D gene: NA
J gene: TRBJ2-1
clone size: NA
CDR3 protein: CASSQGLPYNEQFF
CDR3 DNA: TGTGCCAGCAGCCAGGGCCTGCCCTACAATGAGCAGTTCTTC

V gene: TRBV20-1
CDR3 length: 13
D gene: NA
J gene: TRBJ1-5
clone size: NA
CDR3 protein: CSAPQGFNQPQHF
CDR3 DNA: TGCAGTGCTCCTCAGGGGTTCAATCAGCCCCAGCATTTT

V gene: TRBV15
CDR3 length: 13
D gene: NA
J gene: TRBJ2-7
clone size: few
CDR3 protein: CATSRGARYEQYF
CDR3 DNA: TGTGCCACCAGCAGAGGAGCCCGGTACGAGCAGTACTTC

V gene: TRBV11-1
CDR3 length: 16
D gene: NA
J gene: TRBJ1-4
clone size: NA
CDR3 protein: CASSFPNSATNEKLFF
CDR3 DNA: TGTGCCAGCAGCTTCCCTAACTCAGCAACTAATGAAAAACTGTTTTTT

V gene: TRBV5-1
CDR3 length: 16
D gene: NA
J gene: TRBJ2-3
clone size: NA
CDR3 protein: CASSSRRQVSTDTQYF
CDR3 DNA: TGCGCCAGCAGCTCCCGACGACAGGTTAGCACAGATACGCAGTATTTT

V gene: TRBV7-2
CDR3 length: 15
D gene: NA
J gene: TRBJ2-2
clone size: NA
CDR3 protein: CASSRTKSSTGELFF
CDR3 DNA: TGTGCCAGCAGCCGGACAAAAAGTAGCACCGGGGAGCTGTTTTTT

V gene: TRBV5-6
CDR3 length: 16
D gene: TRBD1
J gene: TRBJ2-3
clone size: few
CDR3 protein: CASSLGNRGLRDTQYF
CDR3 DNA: TGTGCCAGCAGCTTGGGTAACAGGGGGTTGAGAGATACGCAGTATTTT

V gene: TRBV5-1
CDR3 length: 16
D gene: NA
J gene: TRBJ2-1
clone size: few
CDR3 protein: CASSLGQGEAYNEQFF
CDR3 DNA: TGCGCCAGCAGCTTAGGGCAGGGTGAGGCCTACAATGAGCAGTTCTTC